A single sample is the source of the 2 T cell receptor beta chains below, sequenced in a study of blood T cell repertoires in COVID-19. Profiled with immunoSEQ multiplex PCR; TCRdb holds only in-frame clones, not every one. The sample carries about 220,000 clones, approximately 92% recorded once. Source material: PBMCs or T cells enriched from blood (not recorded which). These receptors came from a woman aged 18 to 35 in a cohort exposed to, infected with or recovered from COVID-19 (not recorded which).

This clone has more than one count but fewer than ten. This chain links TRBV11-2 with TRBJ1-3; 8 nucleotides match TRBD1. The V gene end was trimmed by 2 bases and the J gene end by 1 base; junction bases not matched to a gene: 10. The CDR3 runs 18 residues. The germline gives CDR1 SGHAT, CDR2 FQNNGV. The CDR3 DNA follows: TGTGCCAGCAGCTTAAATGTAGTGGGGACAGGTTCTGGAAACACCATATATTTT. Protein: CASSLNVVGTGSGNTIYF.

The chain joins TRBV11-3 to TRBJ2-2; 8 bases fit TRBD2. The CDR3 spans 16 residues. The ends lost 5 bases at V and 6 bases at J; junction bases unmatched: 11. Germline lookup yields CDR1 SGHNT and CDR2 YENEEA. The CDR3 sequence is CASSVILAGGPGELFF. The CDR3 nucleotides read TGTGCCAGCAGCGTGATCCTTGCGGGGGGCCCCGGGGAGCTGTTTTTT.